One and the same sample provided the 25 T cell receptor beta chains below, sequenced in a study of beta chain features in type 1 diabetes. General study points: All four CD4+ subsets from Type 1 diabetes patients carried moderately but significantly shorter TCRB CDR3s.

These receptors have no identified antigens. Expressed TCRB transcripts were sequenced after all isolated RNA was converted to cDNA. Only in-frame clones appear in the TCRdb table, and some are missing; sequencing was by immunoSEQ multiplex PCR. The sample consists of 300,000 to 400,000 clones, over 8.5% of them appearing once. The sequenced sample was central memory CD4+ T cells from blood. The receptors come from a man aged 30-40 years with type 1 diabetes.

This clone was seen more than once but under ten times. The chain couples TRBV7-2 to TRBJ2-5, with 9 bases lining up with TRBD1. The CDR3 is 13 residues long. CDR1 and CDR2 from the germline V gene are SGHTA and FQGNSA. The V and J ends lost 4 bases and 5 bases, in that order; junction bases with no gene match: 2. CDR3 DNA: TGTGCCAGCAGCTCAGGACAGGGGGAGACCCAGTACTTC. Translated: CASSSGQGETQYF. The complete variable domain, with remaining parts taken from reference TRBV7-2 and TRBJ2-5, reads GAGVSQSPSNKVTEKGKDVELRCDPISGHTALYWYRQSLGQGLEFLIYFQGNSAPDKSGLPSDRFSAERTGGSVSTLTIQRTQQEDSAVYLCASSSGQGETQYFGPGTRLLVL.

This clone was seen a handful of times. The chain has TRBV10-3 and TRBJ1-5; D might be TRBD1 (5 bases). Germline V gene data show CDR1 as ENHRY and CDR2 as SYGVKD. The V end lost 11 bases, the J end lost 4 bases, and 15 bases lay between the germline ends. The CDR3 is made up of 13 amino acids. The CDR3 protein is CAAGSRENQPQHF. Here the CDR3 DNA reads TGTGCCGCAGGGTCACGGGAAAATCAGCCCCAGCATTTT.

V gene TRBV11-2 combines with J gene TRBJ2-3; 10 bases match TRBD2. CDR3 length: 14 residues. Germline-derived CDR1 and CDR2 are SGHAT and FQNNGV. The ends lost 5 bases at V and 9 bases at J; junction bases unmatched: 8. In nucleotides, the CDR3 is TGTGCCAGCAGCATCGGGACTAGCGAAGCCACGCAGTATTTT. Protein sequence: CASSIGTSEATQYF. Combining the CDR3 with reference TRBV11-2 and TRBJ2-3 gives the whole variable domain EAGVAQSPRYKIIEKRQSVAFWCNPISGHATLYWYQQILGQGPKLLIQFQNNGVVDDSQLPKDRFSAERLKGVDSTLKIQPAKLEDSAVYLCASSIGTSEATQYFGPGTRLTVL.

This clone was observed a handful of times. The DNA for the CDR3 is TGTGCCAGCAGTTCTGCGGGAGATACGCAGTATTTT. It encodes CASSSAGDTQYF. V and J are TRBV6-1 and TRBJ2-3; D possibly corresponds to TRBD2 (5 bases). Germline V gene data show CDR1 as MNHNS and CDR2 as SASEGT. The CDR3 is made up of 12 amino acids. Between the trimmed V and J ends, which lost 5 bases and 5 bases, there was a span of 8 bases.

This clone appeared a few times. The gene calls are TRBV6-5 and TRBJ2-6; D unresolved. CDR3 length: 13 residues. CDR1 and CDR2 (germline): MNHEY, SVGAGI. Trimming removed 5 bases at V and 2 bases at J, with 4 bases between. Written as DNA, the CDR3 is TGTGCCAGCAGTCTTCCTGGGGCCAACGTCCTGACTTTC. Translating it yields CASSLPGANVLTF.

The J gene is TRBJ1-1, the V gene TRBV10-2, with 9 bases identical to TRBD1. Germline CDR1 reads WSHSY; CDR2 reads SAAADI. This CDR3 spans 13 amino acids. Unmatched junction bases numbered 11, after V lost 7 bases and J lost 11 bases. CDR3 protein: CASTAPGTGKAFF. The CDR3, as DNA: TGCGCCAGCACCGCCCCCGGGACAGGGAAGGCTTTCTTT.

This clone was detected a few times. This CDR3 is also generated by other DNA sequences in the sample. For the CDR3, the DNA is TGTGCCAGCAGTAGGGGACAGGGTGGGCGGTGGCAGTTCTTC. Translation gives CASSRGQGGRWQFF. The gene calls are TRBV6-5 and TRBJ2-1; 9 bases match TRBD1. CDR3 length: 14 amino acids. Germline lookup yields CDR1 MNHEY and CDR2 SVGAGI. J gave up 12 bases and V 5 bases, and 11 bases lay outside the gene matches.

V and J are TRBV28 and TRBJ1-4; no definite D call. The CDR3 sequence is 14 residues long. The germline V gene encodes CDR1 MDHEN and CDR2 SYDVKM. V lost 5 bases, J lost 5 bases, and 12 bases lay in between. The CDR3 here is CASSAGGRNEKLFF. Written as DNA, the CDR3 is TGTGCCAGCAGTGCAGGAGGAAGAAATGAAAAACTGTTTTTT.

The V and J genes are TRBV10-3 and TRBJ1-1; a possible D gene is TRBD1 (6 bases). Germline V gives CDR1 ENHRY, CDR2 SYGVKD. The V end was cut by 9 bases, the J end by 1 base, with 9 bases between. CDR3 size: 12 residues. CDR3 bases: TGTGCCATGTCCAGGGGGAACACTGAAGCTTTCTTT. It codes for CAMSRGNTEAFF.

The V call is TRBV5-5, the J call TRBJ2-1; the match to TRBD2 covers 9 bases. This CDR3 is built from 17 residues. The junction had 6 bases not matched to a gene; V was cut back by 0 bases and J by 2 bases. From germline, CDR1 is SGHKS and CDR2 YYEKEE (reference sequence). The CDR3, as DNA: TGTGCCAGCAGCTTGGTAGGTGGGACTAGCACCTACAATGAGCAGTTCTTC. Translation: CASSLVGGTSTYNEQFF.

This clone was detected ten times or more. The gene calls are TRBV5-1 and TRBJ2-1; a possible D gene is TRBD2 (6 bases). This CDR3 is 13 amino acids long. Germline V lookup: CDR1 SGHRS, CDR2 YFSETQ. V lost 3 bases and J 10 bases, leaving 14 bases between the germline ends. The DNA of the CDR3 is TGCGCCAGCAGCTCCTTAGGGGAGGAGGAGCAGTTCTTC. It encodes CASSSLGEEEQFF.

The table lists this clone with a few counts. The chain couples TRBV11-2 to TRBJ2-5; 9 positions match TRBD1. The CDR3 totals 17 residues. CDR1 and CDR2 (germline): SGHAT, FQNNGV. V lost 5 bases and J lost 4; bases outside the gene matches: 14. DNA for the CDR3: TGTGCCAGCAGCCCATACACCGGGACAGGGCTCCCAGAGACCCAGTACTTC. Encoded protein: CASSPYTGTGLPETQYF. Variable domain in full (rest from reference TRBV11-2 and TRBJ2-5): EAGVAQSPRYKIIEKRQSVAFWCNPISGHATLYWYQQILGQGPKLLIQFQNNGVVDDSQLPKDRFSAERLKGVDSTLKIQPAKLEDSAVYLCASSPYTGTGLPETQYFGPGTRLLVL.

This clone was seen more than once but under ten times. This chain's CDR3 is CASSFFLGAEAFF. The CDR3 DNA sequence: TGTGCCAGCAGTTTCTTCCTTGGGGCTGAAGCTTTCTTT. The rearrangement joins TRBV28 to TRBJ1-1; no firm D call. V was trimmed by 3 bases and J by 6 bases, leaving 11 bases between them. This CDR3 is 13 amino acids long. The germline V gene has CDR1 MDHEN and CDR2 SYDVKM.

The DNA of the CDR3 is TGTGCCAGCCCCGGACAGGGGCGATGGGGGGCCAACGTCCTGACTTTC. Protein product: CASPGQGRWGANVLTF. V gene TRBV11-1 combines with J gene TRBJ2-6, with 9 bases fitting TRBD1. J gave up 4 bases and V 8 bases, and 9 bases lay outside the gene matches. Germline values: CDR1 SGHAT, CDR2 FQDESV (reference sequence). The CDR3 contains 16 residues.

This clone has a handful of counts. The genes are TRBV6-5 and TRBJ2-1, with TRBD1 matching over 9 bases. Trimming took 6 bases from V and 8 from J; bases not matched to a gene: 5. The CDR3 has 13 amino acids. Germline V lookup: CDR1 MNHEY, CDR2 SVGAGI. The DNA of the CDR3 is TGTGCCAGCAGCCCGGGACAGGGCGATGAGCAGTTCTTC. Amino acids: CASSPGQGDEQFF.

This clone was observed a handful of times. The chain joins TRBV19 to TRBJ2-5; tentatively, D is TRBD1 (5 bases). The germline gives CDR1 LNHDA, CDR2 SQIVND (reference sequence). The CDR3 totals 13 residues. Trimming removed 1 base at V and 2 bases at J, with 5 bases between. As DNA, the CDR3 is TGTGCCAGTAGTATAGGACAGCAAGAGACCCAGTACTTC. Its translation is CASSIGQQETQYF.

V gene TRBV6-1 combines with J gene TRBJ2-1; tentatively, D is TRBD1 (5 bases). Between the trimmed V and J ends, which lost 5 bases and 4 bases, there was a span of 12 bases. Germline CDR1 MNHNS, CDR2 SASEGT. This CDR3 comprises 14 residues. CDR3 loop: CASSTYTGYNEQFF. In nucleotides, the CDR3 is TGTGCCAGCAGTACCTACACAGGATACAATGAGCAGTTCTTC.

The chain employs TRBV7-2 and TRBJ2-1; D may be TRBD1 (6 bases). V was shortened by 5 bases and J by 6 bases, with 14 bases between the two germline ends. Germline CDR1 and CDR2: SGHTA and FQGNSA. This CDR3 contains 14 residues. CDR3 sequence reads: CASSQTGFPNEQFF. The CDR3 DNA sequence: TGTGCCAGCAGCCAGACAGGCTTTCCCAATGAGCAGTTCTTC.

This chain uses TRBV2 with TRBJ1-2, with 10 bases lining up with TRBD1. Germline CDR1 reads SNHLY; CDR2 reads FYNNEI. The CDR3 totals 14 residues. V lost 4 bases and J lost 4; bases outside the gene matches: 3. The chain's CDR3 is CASSGTGGSYGYTF. CDR3 nucleotides: TGTGCCAGCAGTGGGACAGGGGGAAGCTATGGCTACACCTTC.

This clone occurred many times. This chain links TRBV10-3 with TRBJ2-6; TRBD1 matches at 8 bases. CDR3 length: 16 residues. From germline, CDR1 is ENHRY and CDR2 SYGVKD. J gave up 2 bases and V 4 bases, and 4 bases lay outside the gene matches. The CDR3 nucleotides read TGTGCCATCAGTGGAGGACAGGGAGCTGGGGCCAACGTCCTGACTTTC. As protein: CAISGGQGAGANVLTF.

Many counts were recorded for this clone. The chain uses TRBV10-3 and TRBJ2-1; D perhaps matches TRBD1 (5 bases). CDR1 is ENHRY, CDR2 SYGVKD, per germline. V was pared by 5 bases and J by 7 bases, with 6 bases between. The CDR3 covers 11 residues. The DNA of the CDR3 is TGTGCCATCAGTCAGGGAAATGAGCAGTTCTTC. It yields the protein CAISQGNEQFF.

The J gene is TRBJ2-7, the V gene TRBV14, with 11 positions matching TRBD2. Unmatched junction bases numbered 7, after V lost 4 bases and J lost 2 bases. The CDR3 consists of 16 residues. The germline gives CDR1 SGHDN, CDR2 FVKESK. The DNA for the CDR3 is TGTGCCAGCAGCCCGGGACTAGCGGACCATACCTACGAGCAGTACTTC. Translated: CASSPGLADHTYEQYF.

This clone showed up just a few times. V is TRBV4-3 and J is TRBJ1-5; D possibly corresponds to TRBD1 (6 bases). Germline CDR1 is LGHNA and CDR2 is YSLEER. V was shortened by 1 base and J by 5 bases, with 12 bases between the two germline ends. This CDR3 spans 15 amino acids. As DNA, the CDR3 is TGCGCCAGCAGCCAAGCCCCGGACAGTTATCAGCCCCAGCATTTT. Translated: CASSQAPDSYQPQHF.

The chain recombines TRBV9 with TRBJ2-1; tentative D call: TRBD2 (6 bases). The CDR3 spans 14 residues. Looked up from germline, CDR1 is SGDLS and CDR2 is YYNGEE. Trimming took 4 bases from V and 8 from J, leaving 16 bases between them. The CDR3 reads CASSQGGNQDEQFF. CDR3 DNA sequence: TGTGCCAGCAGCCAGGGCGGGAACCAGGATGAGCAGTTCTTC.

This clone was counted a few times. The chain combines TRBV9 with TRBJ2-7; the match to TRBD1 covers 10 bases. The germline CDR1 and CDR2 sequences are SGDLS and YYNGEE. The CDR3 loop spans 15 amino acids. Losses at the gene ends were 4 bases for V and 6 bases for J; bases not matched to a gene: 10. CDR3 amino acids: CASSPGRQGASEQYF. CDR3 nucleotides: TGTGCCAGCAGCCCAGGGAGACAGGGGGCGAGCGAGCAGTACTTC.